These 31 T cell receptor beta chains were sequenced from one sample in a study of cytomegalovirus exposure and HLA in healthy donors (dated by TCRdb to 2015 to 2018). The library was built by means of the immunoSEQ multiplex PCR assay. A mixture of 60 forward primers for TCR Vbeta segments and 13 reverse primers for TCR Jbeta segments was used in the multiplex PCR. TCRdb retrieved this table from immuneACCESS and kept in-frame rearrangements only. Not all clones are present; in checked studies, unresolved V genes account for under half, and no reason is known for the remainder. In all, the sample holds about 130,000 clones, and around 72% of those were seen once. The ten largest clones take up 3% to 4.5% of the sample. Sequenced material: PBMCs. All receptors come from a young man in good health and CMV-seronegative.

This chain links TRBV4-1 with TRBJ2-7; TRBD1 might be the D (5 bases). Germline lookup yields CDR1 MGHRA and CDR2 YSYEKL. V was pared by 1 base and J by 2 bases, with 9 bases between. This CDR3 contains 14 residues. The CDR3 here is CASSQVTGTYEQYF. In DNA form, the CDR3 reads TGCGCCAGCAGCCAAGTAACAGGTACCTACGAGCAGTACTTC.

The chain joins TRBV28 to TRBJ1-2; D possibly corresponds to TRBD1 (5 bases). Trimming took off 2 bases at V and 3 bases at J, with 10 bases between the two ends. The CDR3 consists of 14 residues. Germline CDR1 MDHEN, CDR2 SYDVKM. The CDR3 reads CASSLTGIHYGYTF. For the CDR3, the DNA is TGTGCCAGCAGTTTAACAGGAATCCACTATGGCTACACCTTC.

Points on this clone: In the same sample, other DNA sequences code for this CDR3. The chain uses TRBV19 and TRBJ1-1; 8 bases map to TRBD1. Germline V gene lookup returns CDR1 LNHDA and CDR2 SQIVND (reference sequence). J was trimmed by 4 bases and V by 3 bases; bases with no gene match: 4. The CDR3 is 14 residues long. CDR3 sequence: CASSILTGGTEAFF. The CDR3 region has the DNA TGTGCCAGTAGTATCCTTACAGGGGGCACTGAAGCTTTCTTT.

A single count supports this clone. J is TRBJ1-3 and V is TRBV11-2, with a tentative D call TRBD1 (5 bases). Per germline, CDR1 SGHAT and CDR2 FQNNGV. With 5 bases removed from V and 1 base from J, the gap between germline ends came to 9 bases. This CDR3 has 14 residues. CDR3: CASSLGHSGNTIYF. The CDR3 coding sequence is TGTGCCAGCAGCCTAGGACATTCTGGAAACACCATATATTTT.

The sample holds one count of this clone. This chain's CDR3 is CASSDPTGRNYGYTF. CDR3 nucleotides: TGTGCCAGCAGTGATCCGACAGGGAGGAACTATGGCTACACCTTC. The chain links TRBV25-1 to TRBJ1-2; TRBD1 matches at 7 bases. The CDR3 sequence is 15 residues long. Trimming at V came to 3 bases and at J to 2 bases, leaving 6 bases not matched to a gene. CDR1 and CDR2 from the germline V gene are MGHDK and SYGVNS.

This chain joins TRBV28 and TRBJ1-2; a possible D gene is TRBD1 (6 bases). The germline V gene encodes CDR1 MDHEN and CDR2 SYDVKM. The CDR3 has 15 amino acids. V lost 2 bases to trimming and J lost 6 bases, with 16 bases between them. The CDR3 nucleotides read TGTGCCAGCAGTTTAGGTTCGGGGGGCCTTGATGGCTACACCTTC. It translates to CASSLGSGGLDGYTF.

The sample holds a few counts of this clone. The CDR3 DNA reads as TGCGCCAGCAGCTTGATGGCGGGGGGGCCTTACGAGCAGTACTTC. Protein sequence: CASSLMAGGPYEQYF. The V gene is TRBV5-1, the J gene TRBJ2-7, with 9 bases matching TRBD2. Germline CDR1 SGHRS, CDR2 YFSETQ. The CDR3 is 15 amino acids. Germline trimming cut 1 base from V and 4 bases from J; bases unmatched to any gene: 6. Complete variable domain (other parts from reference TRBV5-1 and TRBJ2-7): KAGVTQTPRYLIKTRGQQVTLSCSPISGHRSVSWYQQTPGQGLQFLFEYFSETQRNKGNFPGRFSGRQFSNSRSEMNVSTLELGDSALYLCASSLMAGGPYEQYFGPGTRLTVT.

The chain has TRBV10-3 and TRBJ1-1; D remains ambiguous. Germline V gene data show CDR1 as ENHRY and CDR2 as SYGVKD. The CDR3 totals 13 residues. Between the trimmed V and J ends, which lost 6 bases and 4 bases, there was a span of 12 bases. The CDR3 sequence: CAIRDSGGTEAFF. CDR3 bases: TGTGCCATCAGGGACTCGGGAGGCACTGAAGCTTTCTTT.

The chain employs TRBV4-2 and TRBJ2-7; 7 bases map to TRBD1. The V gene's germline CDR1 is LGHNA and CDR2 YNFKEQ. This CDR3 has 15 amino acids. V trimming: 2 bases; J trimming: 4 bases; junction bases outside the gene matches: 8. This CDR3 reads CASSQRQGVTYEQYF. In DNA, the CDR3 is TGTGCCAGCAGCCAAAGACAGGGAGTTACGTACGAGCAGTACTTC.

This sequence joins TRBV28 and TRBJ2-2; 10 bases map to TRBD2. This CDR3 spans 15 amino acids. J was trimmed by 4 bases and V by 6 bases; bases with no gene match: 5. Germline CDR1 reads MDHEN; CDR2 reads SYDVKM. CDR3 sequence reads: CASRKLAGRTGELFF. The DNA of the CDR3 is TGTGCCAGCAGAAAACTAGCGGGACGCACCGGGGAGCTGTTTTTT.

The chain links TRBV9 to TRBJ2-6; 10 bases match TRBD2. The CDR3 is 19 residues long. Germline loops: CDR1 SGDLS, CDR2 YYNGEE. V gave up 0 bases and J gave up 3 bases; unmatched junction bases: 9. The CDR3 DNA follows: TGTGCCAGCAGCGTAGGGTTAGCGGGGGGTGATTTTGGGGCCAACGTCCTGACTTTC. Translated, it gives CASSVGLAGGDFGANVLTF.

The rearrangement uses TRBV6-5 and TRBJ1-4; D remains unclear. The germline V gene has CDR1 MNHEY and CDR2 SVGAGI. Between the trimmed V and J ends, which lost 6 bases and 6 bases, there was a span of 14 bases. This CDR3 contains 14 residues. The CDR3 loop reads CASSLSGGYEKLFF. DNA of the CDR3: TGTGCCAGCAGCCTTTCGGGAGGGTATGAAAAACTGTTTTTT.

This clone was detected only a few times. This chain connects TRBV10-2 to TRBJ2-7, with TRBD1 identical over 9 bases. The CDR3 is 15 amino acids. From germline, CDR1 is WSHSY and CDR2 SAAADI. The J segment lost 4 bases and the V segment lost 8 bases, leaving 12 bases of the junction unmatched. The CDR3 nucleotides are TGCGCCAGCCTGTTTAAAGGGACAGGGAGTTACGAGCAGTACTTC. As protein: CASLFKGTGSYEQYF.

A word on this clone: Other nucleotide sequences from this sample produce the same CDR3. This rearrangement joins TRBV15 to TRBJ2-7, with 8 bases aligning to TRBD2. CDR1 LNHNV and CDR2 YYDKDF come from the germline V gene (reference sequence). The junction had 2 bases not matched to a gene; V was cut back by 0 bases and J by 4 bases. CDR3 size: 14 residues. The CDR3 spells CATSRDRGGYEQYF. CDR3 coding DNA: TGTGCCACCAGCAGAGATCGCGGGGGGTACGAGCAGTACTTC.

A remark on this clone: One junction end disagrees with the germline gene, perhaps due to a read error. CDR3 residues: CASRPFRDSIFFHF. The CDR3 DNA follows: TGTGCCAGCAGACCCTTCCGGGACAGTATTTTCTTCCATTTC. The rearrangement uses TRBV2 and TRBJ1-2; 7 positions agree with TRBD1. Germline CDR1 and CDR2: SNHLY and FYNNEI. The CDR3 sequence is 14 residues long.

CDR3 region: CASSSTGNHEQYF. Written as DNA, the CDR3 is TGTGCCAGCAGTTCCACAGGGAACCACGAGCAGTACTTC. The chain is built from TRBV6-1 and TRBJ2-7; D might be TRBD1 (6 bases). Trimming left V 5 bases short and J 5 bases short, with 13 bases between. This CDR3 is 13 amino acids long. In germline, CDR1 is MNHNS, CDR2 SASEGT.

The chain uses TRBV7-8 and TRBJ2-3, with 8 positions matching TRBD1. Germline-derived CDR1 and CDR2 are SGHVS and FQNEAQ. This CDR3 has 17 amino acids. Trimming took 2 bases from V and 2 from J; bases not matched to a gene: 9. CDR3 in DNA: TGTGCCAGCAGCTTACCGAGACAGGGGACCCTCACAGATACGCAGTATTTT. Encoded protein: CASSLPRQGTLTDTQYF.

The chain uses TRBV28 and TRBJ2-7; 8 bases agree with TRBD1. Germline trimming cut 2 bases from V and 3 bases from J; bases unmatched to any gene: 3. Looked up from germline, CDR1 is MDHEN and CDR2 is SYDVKM. This CDR3 is built from 14 residues. The CDR3 DNA is TGTGCCAGCAGTTTACGGACAGGGTACTACGAGCAGTACTTC. This codes for CASSLRTGYYEQYF.

This clone was seen a handful of times. The gene calls are TRBV7-2 and TRBJ2-1; 7 bases agree with TRBD2. The CDR3 length is 16 residues. Germline CDR1 and CDR2: SGHTA and FQGNSA. V gave up 5 bases and J gave up 0 bases; unmatched junction bases: 7. CDR3 sequence reads: CASSLKGGSSYNEQFF. DNA for the CDR3: TGTGCCAGCAGCCTCAAAGGCGGGAGCTCCTACAATGAGCAGTTCTTC.

The chain joins TRBV11-2 to TRBJ1-1; a possible D gene is TRBD1 (6 bases). Germline CDR1 reads SGHAT; CDR2 reads FQNNGV. The CDR3 is made up of 15 amino acids. V lost 5 bases, J lost 3 bases, and 16 bases lay in between. This chain's CDR3 is CASSPRGGWDTEAFF. As DNA, the CDR3 is TGTGCCAGCAGCCCCAGAGGGGGTTGGGACACTGAAGCTTTCTTT.

The chain has TRBV5-1 and TRBJ1-5, with D possibly TRBD1 on 5 matching bases. The germline CDR1 and CDR2 sequences are SGHRS and YFSETQ. V was shortened by 0 bases and J by 2 bases, with 6 bases between the two germline ends. The CDR3 has 14 amino acids. The DNA for the CDR3 is TGCGCCAGCAGCTTGGAAGGGGGCAATCAGCCCCAGCATTTT. Its protein is CASSLEGGNQPQHF.

This chain connects TRBV7-9 to TRBJ2-6, with D maybe TRBD2 (7 bases). The CDR3 consists of 19 residues. Trimming left V 4 bases short and J 5 bases short, with 24 bases between. CDR1 is SEHNR and CDR2 is FQNEAQ in the germline V gene (reference sequence). DNA for the CDR3: TGTGCCAGCAGCTCCGGGGGGTGGCGGGGGCCCCGTCGGGCCAACGTCCTGACTTTC. Its translation: CASSSGGWRGPRRANVLTF.

The chain has TRBV19 and TRBJ2-2; possible D gene TRBD1, 5 bases. Germline loops: CDR1 LNHDA, CDR2 SQIVND (reference sequence). Trimming took 0 bases from V and 6 from J, leaving 14 bases between them. The CDR3 runs to 16 residues. The CDR3 loop is CASSIDHRWAAGELFF. CDR3 nucleotide sequence: TGTGCCAGTAGTATAGATCACAGGTGGGCGGCCGGGGAGCTGTTTTTT. The full variable domain, completed using reference TRBV19 and TRBJ2-2, is DGGITQSPKYLFRKEGQNVTLSCEQNLNHDAMYWYRQDPGQGLRLIYYSQIVNDFQKGDIAEGYSVSREKKESFPLTVTSAQKNPTAFYLCASSIDHRWAAGELFFGEGSRLTVL.

V is TRBV9 and J is TRBJ2-7; D may be TRBD1 (6 bases). CDR3 length equals 14 residues. Between the trimmed V and J ends, which lost 3 bases and 3 bases, there was a span of 13 bases. Germline CDR1 and CDR2: SGDLS and YYNGEE. CDR3 nucleotide sequence: TGTGCCAGCAGCGGGGGGCCTAATTACTACGAGCAGTACTTC. This sequence encodes CASSGGPNYYEQYF.

The V gene is TRBV6-1, the J gene TRBJ2-7; the match to TRBD1 covers 7 bases. The CDR3 loop spans 13 amino acids. CDR1 and CDR2 from the germline V gene are MNHNS and SASEGT. V lost 6 bases, J lost 2 bases, and 4 bases stayed unmatched. This chain's CDR3 is CASREQGAYEQYF. Here the CDR3 DNA reads TGTGCCAGCAGGGAGCAGGGGGCCTACGAGCAGTACTTC.

For the CDR3, the DNA is TGTGCCACCGCTAGGACAGGGGAGGTAGAGACCCAGTACTTC. As protein: CATARTGEVETQYF. The rearrangement uses TRBV10-3 and TRBJ2-5, with 9 bases fitting TRBD1. Germline loops: CDR1 ENHRY, CDR2 SYGVKD. CDR3 size: 14 residues. Trimming at V came to 10 bases and at J to 4 bases, leaving 10 bases not matched to a gene.

CDR3 coding DNA: TGTGCCAGCAGCCCGGAGGGCCGGGGAGCTTTCTTT. It encodes CASSPEGRGAFF. The genes are TRBV5-8 and TRBJ1-1; D not resolved. CDR1 is SGHTS, CDR2 YDEGEE, per germline. The CDR3 has 12 residues. V was shortened by 4 bases and J by 10 bases, with 14 bases between the two germline ends.

The chain couples TRBV4-1 to TRBJ2-5, with 10 bases lining up with TRBD2. CDR1 and CDR2 (germline): MGHRA, YSYEKL. V lost 1 base, J lost 2 bases, and 16 bases stayed unmatched. This CDR3 comprises 20 residues. Written as DNA, the CDR3 is TGCGCCAGCAGCCAAGTCGTGGGCAGCGGGACTAGCGATGTTCAAGAGACCCAGTACTTC. It is translated as CASSQVVGSGTSDVQETQYF.

This sequence joins TRBV28 and TRBJ1-2, with 7 bases matching TRBD1. CDR3 length: 15 amino acids. V lost 8 bases, J lost 5 bases, and 14 bases stayed unmatched. Germline lookup yields CDR1 MDHEN and CDR2 SYDVKM. This chain's CDR3 is CASLETGTESYGYTF. The CDR3 DNA reads TGTGCCAGCCTCGAAACCGGGACAGAGTCGTATGGCTACACCTTC.

This chain links TRBV19 with TRBJ1-5; 11 nucleotides line up with TRBD1. The CDR3 spans 16 residues. Per the germline V gene, CDR1 is LNHDA and CDR2 is SQIVND (reference sequence). The V gene end was trimmed by 5 bases and the J gene end by 7 bases; junction bases not matched to a gene: 10. DNA for the CDR3: TGTGCCAGTAGTCCCCGGACAGGGGGCATGGACCAGCCCCAGCATTTT. Protein: CASSPRTGGMDQPQHF.

V usage is TRBV5-4 and J usage is TRBJ2-5; TRBD2 might be the D (7 bases). CDR3 size: 17 residues. The germline V gene encodes CDR1 SGHNT and CDR2 YYREEE (reference sequence). V lost 5 bases and J lost 5, with 25 bases in between. CDR3 coding DNA: TGTGCCAGCAGGGCGGGGACACCAGGACGGGGAGGGGAGACCCAGTACTTC. This translates into CASRAGTPGRGGETQYF.